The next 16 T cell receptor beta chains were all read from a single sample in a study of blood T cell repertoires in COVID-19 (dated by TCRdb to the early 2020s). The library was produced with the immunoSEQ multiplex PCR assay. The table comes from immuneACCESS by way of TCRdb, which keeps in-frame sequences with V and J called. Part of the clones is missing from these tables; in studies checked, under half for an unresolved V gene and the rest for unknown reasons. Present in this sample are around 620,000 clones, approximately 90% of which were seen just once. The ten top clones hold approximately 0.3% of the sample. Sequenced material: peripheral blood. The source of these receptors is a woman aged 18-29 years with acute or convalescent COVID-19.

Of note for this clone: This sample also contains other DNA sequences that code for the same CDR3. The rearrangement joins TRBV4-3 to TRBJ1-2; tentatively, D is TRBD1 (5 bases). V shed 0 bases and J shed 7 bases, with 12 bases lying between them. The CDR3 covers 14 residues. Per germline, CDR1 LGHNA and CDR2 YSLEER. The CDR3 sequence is CASSQDQGFSGYTF. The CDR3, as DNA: TGCGCCAGCAGCCAAGATCAGGGATTCAGTGGCTACACCTTC.

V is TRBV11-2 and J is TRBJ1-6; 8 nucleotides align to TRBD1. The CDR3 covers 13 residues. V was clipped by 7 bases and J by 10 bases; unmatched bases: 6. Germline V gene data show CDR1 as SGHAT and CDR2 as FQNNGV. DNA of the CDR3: TGTGCCAGCAACAGGGGGTCGGAGTCACCCCTCCACTTT. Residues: CASNRGSESPLHF. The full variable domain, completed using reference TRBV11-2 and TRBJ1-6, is EAGVAQSPRYKIIEKRQSVAFWCNPISGHATLYWYQQILGQGPKLLIQFQNNGVVDDSQLPKDRFSAERLKGVDSTLKIQPAKLEDSAVYLCASNRGSESPLHFGNGTRLTVT.

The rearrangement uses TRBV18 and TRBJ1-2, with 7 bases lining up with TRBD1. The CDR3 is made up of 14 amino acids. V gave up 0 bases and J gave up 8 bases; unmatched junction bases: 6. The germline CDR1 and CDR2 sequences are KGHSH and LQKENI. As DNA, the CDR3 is TGTGCCAGCTCACCACCGGAGGGGGCCTGGGGCTACACCTTC. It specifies CASSPPEGAWGYTF. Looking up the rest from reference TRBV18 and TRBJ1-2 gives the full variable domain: NAGVMQNPRHLVRRRGQEARLRCSPMKGHSHVYWYRQLPEEGLKFMVYLQKENIIDESGMPKERFSAEFPKEGPSILRIQQVVRGDSAAYFCASSPPEGAWGYTFGSGTRLTVV.

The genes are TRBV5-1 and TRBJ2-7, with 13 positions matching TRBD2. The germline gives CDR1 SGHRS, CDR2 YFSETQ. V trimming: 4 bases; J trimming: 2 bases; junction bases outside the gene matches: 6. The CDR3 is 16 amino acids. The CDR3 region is CASSDGLAGVAYEQYF. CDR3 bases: TGCGCCAGCAGCGATGGACTAGCGGGGGTCGCCTACGAGCAGTACTTC.

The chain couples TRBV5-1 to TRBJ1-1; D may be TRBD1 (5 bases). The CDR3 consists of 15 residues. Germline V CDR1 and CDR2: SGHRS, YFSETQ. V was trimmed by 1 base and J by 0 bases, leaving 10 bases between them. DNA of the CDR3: TGCGCCAGCAGCTTGATGACGGACATGAACACTGAAGCTTTCTTT. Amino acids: CASSLMTDMNTEAFF.

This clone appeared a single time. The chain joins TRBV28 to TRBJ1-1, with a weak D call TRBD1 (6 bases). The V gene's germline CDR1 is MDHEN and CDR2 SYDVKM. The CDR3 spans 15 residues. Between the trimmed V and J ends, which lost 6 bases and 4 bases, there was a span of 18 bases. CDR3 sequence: CASSSTGHRGTEAFF. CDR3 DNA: TGTGCCAGCAGCTCAACAGGGCACCGTGGCACTGAAGCTTTCTTT.

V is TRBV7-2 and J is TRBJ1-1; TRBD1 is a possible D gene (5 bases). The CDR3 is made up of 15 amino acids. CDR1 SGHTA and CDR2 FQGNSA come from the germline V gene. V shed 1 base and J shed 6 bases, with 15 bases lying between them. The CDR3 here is CASSLVARASSEAFF. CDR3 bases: TGTGCCAGCAGCTTAGTAGCCAGGGCAAGCTCTGAAGCTTTCTTT.

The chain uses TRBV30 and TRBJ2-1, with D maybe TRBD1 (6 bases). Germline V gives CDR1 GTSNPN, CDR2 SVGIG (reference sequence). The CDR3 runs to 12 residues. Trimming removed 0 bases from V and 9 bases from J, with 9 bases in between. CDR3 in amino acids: CAWSVGASEQFF. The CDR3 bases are TGTGCCTGGAGTGTGGGGGCCTCTGAGCAGTTCTTC.

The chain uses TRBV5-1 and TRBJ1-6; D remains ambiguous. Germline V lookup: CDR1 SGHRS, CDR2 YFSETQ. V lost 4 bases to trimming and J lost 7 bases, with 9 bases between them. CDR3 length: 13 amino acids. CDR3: CASSPSQNSPLHF. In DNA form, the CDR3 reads TGCGCCAGCAGCCCAAGCCAAAATTCACCCCTCCACTTT.

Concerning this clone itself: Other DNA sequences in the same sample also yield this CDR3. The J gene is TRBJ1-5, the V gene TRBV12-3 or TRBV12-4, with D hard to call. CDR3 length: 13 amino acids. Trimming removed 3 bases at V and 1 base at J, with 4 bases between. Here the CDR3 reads CASSFGSNQPQHF. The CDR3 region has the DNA TGTGCCAGCAGTTTTGGCAGCAATCAGCCCCAGCATTTT.

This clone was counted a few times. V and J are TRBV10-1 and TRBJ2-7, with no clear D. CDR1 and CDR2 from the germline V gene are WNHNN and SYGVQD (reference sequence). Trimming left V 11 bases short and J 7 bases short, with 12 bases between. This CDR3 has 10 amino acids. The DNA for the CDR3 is TGCGCCGCACGAACCAGGGAGCAGTACTTC. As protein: CAARTREQYF.

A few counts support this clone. The CDR3 DNA is TGTGCCAGCAGTATACTTCTATCCATGAACACTGAAGCTTTCTTT. As protein: CASSILLSMNTEAFF. V is TRBV6-5 and J is TRBJ1-1; D unclear. CDR1 and CDR2 (germline): MNHEY, SVGAGI. V lost 5 bases, J lost 0 bases, and 13 bases lay in between. The CDR3 spans 15 residues.

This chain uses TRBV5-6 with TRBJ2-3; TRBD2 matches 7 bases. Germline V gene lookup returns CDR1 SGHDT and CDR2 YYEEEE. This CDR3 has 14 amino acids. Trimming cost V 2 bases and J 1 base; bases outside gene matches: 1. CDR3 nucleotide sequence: TGTGCCAGCAGCTTTGGGAGGGGCACAGATACGCAGTATTTT. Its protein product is CASSFGRGTDTQYF.

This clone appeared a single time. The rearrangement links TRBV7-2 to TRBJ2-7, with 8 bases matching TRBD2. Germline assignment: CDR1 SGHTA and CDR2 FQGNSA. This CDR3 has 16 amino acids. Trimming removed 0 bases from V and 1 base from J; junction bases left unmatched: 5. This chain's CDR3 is CASSLAFQRGSYEQYF. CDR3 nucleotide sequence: TGTGCCAGCAGCTTAGCATTCCAGCGGGGGTCCTACGAGCAGTACTTC.

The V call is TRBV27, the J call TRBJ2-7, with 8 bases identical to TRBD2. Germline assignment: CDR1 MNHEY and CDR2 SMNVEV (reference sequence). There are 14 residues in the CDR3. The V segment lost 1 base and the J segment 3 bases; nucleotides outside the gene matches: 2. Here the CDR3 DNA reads TGTGCCAGCAGTTTATTGGCGGGAGGCTACGAGCAGTACTTC. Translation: CASSLLAGGYEQYF.

CDR3: CASSQPGPFSYNEQFF. CDR3 coding DNA: TGTGCCAGCAGCCAGCCGGGTCCATTCTCCTACAATGAGCAGTTCTTC. The chain couples TRBV14 to TRBJ2-1; D is ambiguous. The CDR3 length is 16 residues. V was shortened by 3 bases and J by 0 bases, with 12 bases between the two germline ends. Germline V gene sequence: CDR1 SGHDN, CDR2 FVKESK.